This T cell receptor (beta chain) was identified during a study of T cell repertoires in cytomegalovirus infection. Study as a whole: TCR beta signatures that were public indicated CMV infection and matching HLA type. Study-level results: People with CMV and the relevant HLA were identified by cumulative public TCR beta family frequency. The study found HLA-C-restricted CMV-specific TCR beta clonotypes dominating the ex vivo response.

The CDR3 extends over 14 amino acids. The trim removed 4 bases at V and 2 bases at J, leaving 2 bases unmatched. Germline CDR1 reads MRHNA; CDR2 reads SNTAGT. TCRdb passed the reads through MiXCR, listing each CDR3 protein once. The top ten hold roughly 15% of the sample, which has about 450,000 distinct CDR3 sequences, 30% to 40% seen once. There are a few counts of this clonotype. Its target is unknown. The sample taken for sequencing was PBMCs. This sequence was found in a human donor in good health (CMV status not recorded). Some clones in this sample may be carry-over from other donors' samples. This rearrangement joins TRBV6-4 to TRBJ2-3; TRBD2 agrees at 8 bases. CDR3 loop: CASSAGGSTDTQYF. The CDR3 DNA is TGTGCCAGCAGTGCGGGGGGGTCCACAGATACGCAGTATTTT.